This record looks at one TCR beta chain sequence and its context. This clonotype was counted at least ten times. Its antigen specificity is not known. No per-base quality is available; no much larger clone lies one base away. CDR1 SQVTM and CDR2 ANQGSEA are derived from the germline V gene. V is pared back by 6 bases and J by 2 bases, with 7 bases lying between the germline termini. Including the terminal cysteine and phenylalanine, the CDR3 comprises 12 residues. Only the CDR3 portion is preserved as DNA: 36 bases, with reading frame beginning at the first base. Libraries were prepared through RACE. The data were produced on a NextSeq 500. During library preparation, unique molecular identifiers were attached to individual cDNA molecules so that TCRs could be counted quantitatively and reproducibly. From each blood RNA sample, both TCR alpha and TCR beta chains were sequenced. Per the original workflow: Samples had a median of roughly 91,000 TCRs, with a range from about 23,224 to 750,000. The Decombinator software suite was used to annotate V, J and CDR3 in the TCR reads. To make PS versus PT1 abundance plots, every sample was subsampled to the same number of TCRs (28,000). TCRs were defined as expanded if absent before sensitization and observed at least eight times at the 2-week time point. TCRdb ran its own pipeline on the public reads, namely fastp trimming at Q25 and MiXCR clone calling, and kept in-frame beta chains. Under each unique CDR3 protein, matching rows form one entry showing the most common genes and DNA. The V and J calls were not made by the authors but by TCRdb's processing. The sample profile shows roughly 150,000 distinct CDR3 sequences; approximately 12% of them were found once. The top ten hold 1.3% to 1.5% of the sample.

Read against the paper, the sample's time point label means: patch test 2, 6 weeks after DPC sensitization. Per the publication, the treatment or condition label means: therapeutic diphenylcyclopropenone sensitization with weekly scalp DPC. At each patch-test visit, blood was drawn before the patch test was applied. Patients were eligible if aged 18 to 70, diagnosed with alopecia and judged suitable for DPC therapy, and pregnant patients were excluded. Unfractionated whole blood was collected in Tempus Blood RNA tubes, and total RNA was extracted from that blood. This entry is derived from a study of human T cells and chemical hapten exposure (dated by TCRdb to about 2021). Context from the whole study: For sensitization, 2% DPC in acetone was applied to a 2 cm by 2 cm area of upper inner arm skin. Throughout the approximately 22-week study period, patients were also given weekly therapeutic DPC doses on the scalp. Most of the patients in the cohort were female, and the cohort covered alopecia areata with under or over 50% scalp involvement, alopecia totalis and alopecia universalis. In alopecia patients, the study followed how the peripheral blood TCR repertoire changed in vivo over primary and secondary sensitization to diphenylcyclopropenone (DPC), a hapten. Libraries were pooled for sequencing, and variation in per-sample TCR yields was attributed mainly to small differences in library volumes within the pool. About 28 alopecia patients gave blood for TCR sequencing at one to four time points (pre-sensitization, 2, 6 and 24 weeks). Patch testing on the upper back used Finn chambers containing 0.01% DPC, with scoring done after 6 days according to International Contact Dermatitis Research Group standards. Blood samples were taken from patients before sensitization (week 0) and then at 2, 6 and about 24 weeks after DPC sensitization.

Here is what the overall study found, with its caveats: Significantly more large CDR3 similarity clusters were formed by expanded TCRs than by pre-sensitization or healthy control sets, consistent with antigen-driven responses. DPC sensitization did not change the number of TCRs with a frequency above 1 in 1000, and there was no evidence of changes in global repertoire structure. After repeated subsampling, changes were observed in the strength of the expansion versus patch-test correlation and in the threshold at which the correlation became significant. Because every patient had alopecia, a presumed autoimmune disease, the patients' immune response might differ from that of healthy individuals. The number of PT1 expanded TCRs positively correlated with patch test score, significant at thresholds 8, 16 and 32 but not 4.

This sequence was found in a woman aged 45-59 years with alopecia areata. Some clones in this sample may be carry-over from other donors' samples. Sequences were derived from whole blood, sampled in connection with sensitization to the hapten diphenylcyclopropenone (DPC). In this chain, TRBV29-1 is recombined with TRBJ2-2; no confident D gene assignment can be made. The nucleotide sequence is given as TGCAGCGTAAGGTCTAACACCGGGGAGCTGTTTTTT. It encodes CSVRSNTGELFF.